This TCR beta chain was sequenced in a study of identical twins. Points from the study as a whole: Models predicted less out-of-frame TCR alpha sharing in monozygotic twins than was found.

TCRdb re-called the 5' RACE reads through MiXCR, storing one row per CDR3 protein. This table has approximately 1.8 million distinct CDR3 sequences, about 32% appearing once. Note on this clonotype: What it binds is unknown.

Every sampled donor was Caucasian and healthy. This CDR3 is 16 amino acids long. With 7 bases removed from V and 3 bases from J, the gap between germline ends came to 22 bases. Germline lookup yields CDR1 MNHEY and CDR2 SVGAGI. The receptor was derived from a newborn girl in good health. The chain links TRBV6-5 to TRBJ2-7; no clear D. Material: cord blood. The CDR3 DNA reads as TGTGCCAGCACCCTAAGGAAGGGTAGGAGAAACTACGAGCAGTACTTC. Amino acid sequence: CASTLRKGRRNYEQYF.